These 21 T cell receptor beta chains came from one sample sequenced in a study of sequential checkpoint blockade in melanoma. TCRdb's copy holds only in-frame clones and misses some; the assay was immunoSEQ multiplex PCR. In the table there are 25,000 to 35,000 clones, roughly nine tenths of which are singletons. Treatment here: randomized to nivolumab then ipilimumab (arm A) or the reverse (arm B). Here the sequenced sample was CD8+ T cells sorted from blood (inferred from file names), taken from a patient given nivolumab and ipilimumab in sequence. All receptors come from a human donor with melanoma.

This clone was counted a single time. The V gene is TRBV7-3, the J gene TRBJ2-7; TRBD2 matches at 14 bases. V shed 5 bases and J 6 bases; nucleotides not matched to a gene: 6. Germline lookup yields CDR1 SGHTA and CDR2 FQGTGA. The CDR3 is made up of 15 amino acids. DNA for the CDR3: TGTGCCAGCAGCCGACTAGCGGGAGGGGTGGGCGAGCAGTACTTC. It yields the protein CASSRLAGGVGEQYF.

The chain combines TRBV7-9 with TRBJ2-4; 14 nucleotides align to TRBD2. V was clipped by 2 bases and J by 2 bases; unmatched bases: 8. Germline V gives CDR1 SEHNR, CDR2 FQNEAQ (reference sequence). The CDR3 is made up of 19 amino acids. CDR3 bases: TGTGCCAGCAGCTTAACGGGGACTAGCGGGAGTTCAACCAAAAACATTCAGTACTTC. Encoded protein: CASSLTGTSGSSTKNIQYF.

The chain's CDR3 is CASSPQGGANTGELFF. Here the CDR3 DNA reads TGTGCCAGCAGCCCCCAAGGCGGGGCGAACACCGGGGAGCTGTTTTTT. The V and J genes are TRBV9 and TRBJ2-2; possibly TRBD2 for D (6 bases). Germline CDR1 is SGDLS and CDR2 is YYNGEE. Trimming stripped 4 bases from V and 0 bases from J, with 13 bases between. This CDR3 region has 16 residues.

This clone was seen a few times. The V and J genes are TRBV5-5 and TRBJ1-3; 10 positions match TRBD1. V shed 5 bases, J shed 4 bases, and the junction held 6 bases outside the gene matches. The CDR3 consists of 15 residues. Germline V CDR1 and CDR2: SGHKS, YYEKEE (reference sequence). The CDR3 region has the DNA TGTGCCAGCAGTTGGGGGACAGGGGTCGGAAACACCATATATTTT. This encodes CASSWGTGVGNTIYF.

This chain links TRBV21-1 with TRBJ2-3; the table's D gene call, TRBD2, was not cross checked with the DNA. TRBV21-1 is a known pseudogene. This CDR3 contains 12 residues. The CDR3 DNA reads as TGTGCCAGCAGAAGGCGGGCAGATACGCAGTATTTT. Translated: CASRRRADTQYF.

The CDR3 DNA follows: TGTGCCAGCAGCCCGCGGGGGGCCCATCCTTTGAACACTGAAGCTTTCTTT. Translated: CASSPRGAHPLNTEAFF. The chain links TRBV28 to TRBJ1-1; D is perhaps TRBD1 (6 bases). CDR1 is MDHEN and CDR2 is SYDVKM in the germline V gene. The CDR3 runs 17 residues. Trimming pared 6 bases from V and 0 bases from J, leaving 20 bases between.

V is TRBV6-5 and J is TRBJ2-7; TRBD2 aligns across 10 bases. CDR1 and CDR2 from the germline V gene are MNHEY and SVGAGI. After removal of 6 bases from V and 5 bases from J, the junction contained 7 bases not matched to a gene. This CDR3 has 14 residues. Here the CDR3 reads CASSLAGLANEQYF. CDR3 sequence (DNA): TGTGCCAGCAGCCTCGCGGGACTAGCGAACGAGCAGTACTTC.

The chain links TRBV9 to TRBJ2-2; 9 nucleotides match TRBD2. Losses at the gene ends were 5 bases for V and 0 bases for J; bases not matched to a gene: 17. CDR3 size: 20 residues. Germline V gene lookup returns CDR1 SGDLS and CDR2 YYNGEE. The CDR3 DNA is TGTGCCAGCAGGCCTAGTATGTATAGCGGGGGCCTTGCGAACACCGGGGAGCTGTTTTTT. It yields the protein CASRPSMYSGGLANTGELFF.

In this sample, this clone turned up a few times. V gene TRBV7-9 combines with J gene TRBJ1-4; D might be TRBD1 (5 bases). The germline V gene has CDR1 SEHNR and CDR2 FQNEAQ (reference sequence). This CDR3 has 14 amino acids. Trimming took 5 bases from V and 6 from J, leaving 13 bases between them. The CDR3 sequence is CASSPGGLDEKLFF. The DNA of the CDR3 is TGTGCCAGCAGCCCCGGGGGGTTGGATGAAAAACTGTTTTTT. The complete variable domain, with remaining parts taken from reference TRBV7-9 and TRBJ1-4, reads DTGVSQNPRHKITKRGQNVTFRCDPISEHNRLYWYRQTLGQGPEFLTYFQNEAQLEKSRLLSDRFSAERPKGSFSTLEIQRTEQGDSAMYLCASSPGGLDEKLFFGSGTQLSVL.

This clone showed up just once. The V gene is TRBV11-2, the J gene TRBJ1-2; the D gene is possibly TRBD1 (5 bases). Looked up from germline, CDR1 is SGHAT and CDR2 is FQNNGV. V shed 6 bases and J shed 8 bases, with 19 bases lying between them. The CDR3 covers 14 residues. This chain's CDR3 is CASSSAPGGTGYTF. In DNA form, the CDR3 reads TGTGCCAGCAGTTCCGCTCCGGGAGGGACGGGCTACACCTTC.

This clone has a single count. This chain uses TRBV30 with TRBJ1-2; tentatively, D is TRBD1 (5 bases). This CDR3 comprises 12 residues. CDR1 and CDR2 (germline): GTSNPN, SVGIG (reference sequence). V lost 0 bases, J lost 3 bases, and 5 bases lay in between. The CDR3 sequence: CAWSVQDYGYTF. The CDR3 nucleotides are TGTGCCTGGAGTGTACAGGACTATGGCTACACCTTC.

The chain joins TRBV18 to TRBJ2-7, with TRBD2 matching over 8 bases. Trimming took 0 bases from V and 1 from J; bases not matched to a gene: 8. Germline loops: CDR1 KGHSH, CDR2 LQKENI. This CDR3 has 17 residues. CDR3 nucleotide sequence: TGTGCCAGCTCACCACCCCCACTGGCGGGGGGATCCTACGAGCAGTACGTC. The encoded protein is CASSPPPLAGGSYEQYV.

Only one count was recorded for this clone. V usage is TRBV13 and J usage is TRBJ2-7; a weak D match, TRBD2 (6 bases). CDR3 length equals 14 residues. V lost 5 bases and J lost 7, with 18 bases in between. CDR1 is PRHDT, CDR2 FYEKMQ, per germline (reference sequence). The CDR3 region is CASSPVGGAPEQYF. The CDR3 DNA follows: TGTGCCAGCAGCCCCGTGGGCGGGGCCCCGGAGCAGTACTTC.

V gene TRBV11-2 combines with J gene TRBJ1-4; the D is unclear. The CDR3 has 14 amino acids. V was shortened by 1 base and J by 8 bases, with 11 bases between the two germline ends. Germline CDR1 SGHAT, CDR2 FQNNGV. The CDR3 DNA reads as TGTGCCAGCAGCTTAGCCCCAGGTCGGGAAAAACTGTTTTTT. As protein: CASSLAPGREKLFF.

The genes are TRBV27 and TRBJ1-5; 12 bases match TRBD1. CDR1 and CDR2 (germline): MNHEY, SMNVEV (reference sequence). The CDR3 totals 15 residues. Trimming at V came to 7 bases and at J to 7 bases, leaving 8 bases not matched to a gene. The CDR3 sequence: CASKHGTGGGQPQHF. In DNA form, the CDR3 reads TGTGCCAGCAAACATGGGACAGGGGGCGGCCAGCCCCAGCATTTT.

The chain uses TRBV7-9 and TRBJ1-2; 7 nucleotides match TRBD1. The germline CDR1 and CDR2 sequences are SEHNR and FQNEAQ (reference sequence). Trimming removed 3 bases from V and 0 bases from J; junction bases left unmatched: 7. The CDR3 is 16 amino acids. CDR3 residues: CASSLTGTATNYGYTF. CDR3 in DNA: TGTGCCAGCAGCTTGACCGGGACAGCAACTAACTATGGCTACACCTTC.

V is TRBV6-6 and J is TRBJ1-1, with D possibly being TRBD1 (5 bases). Trimming cost V 2 bases and J 5 bases, with 15 bases left between them. This CDR3 has 15 residues. Looked up from germline, CDR1 is MNHNY and CDR2 is SVGAGI (reference sequence). The CDR3 loop is CASSYAGGRSTEAFF. CDR3 in DNA: TGTGCCAGCAGTTACGCCGGGGGAAGGAGTACTGAAGCTTTCTTT.

The V and J genes are TRBV4-1 and TRBJ1-2; D is unclear. Trimming took 2 bases from V and 5 from J, leaving 15 bases between them. This CDR3 is 15 amino acids long. CDR1 and CDR2 (germline): MGHRA, YSYEKL. CDR3 DNA sequence: TGCGCCAGCAGCCAACCCCTTCGGCTAGGTTATGGCTACACCTTC. This gives the protein CASSQPLRLGYGYTF.

This CDR3 is CASSLYDRYNEQFF. The CDR3 nucleotides read TGTGCCAGCAGCCTCTATGACAGGTACAATGAGCAGTTCTTC. The chain joins TRBV6-5 to TRBJ2-1; TRBD1 might be the D (6 bases). V shed 6 bases and J shed 4 bases, with 13 bases lying between them. Germline-derived CDR1 and CDR2 are MNHEY and SVGAGI. CDR3 length: 14 amino acids.

The gene calls are TRBV19 and TRBJ1-2; maybe TRBD1 (6 bases). CDR3 length: 17 amino acids. The germline V gene encodes CDR1 LNHDA and CDR2 SQIVND (reference sequence). V lost 3 bases and J lost 5, with 22 bases in between. The CDR3 spells CASSMEDSANLWYGYTF. The CDR3 DNA sequence: TGTGCCAGTAGTATGGAGGACAGCGCTAATCTTTGGTATGGCTACACCTTC. The full variable domain, in which reference TRBV19 and TRBJ1-2 provide the parts outside the CDR3, is DGGITQSPKYLFRKEGQNVTLSCEQNLNHDAMYWYRQDPGQGLRLIYYSQIVNDFQKGDIAEGYSVSREKKESFPLTVTSAQKNPTAFYLCASSMEDSANLWYGYTFGSGTRLTVV.

The genes are TRBV6-5 and TRBJ1-4, with D possibly TRBD1 on 5 matching bases. The length of the CDR3 is 14 residues. With 0 bases removed from V and 4 bases from J, the gap between germline ends came to 6 bases. Germline CDR1 is MNHEY and CDR2 is SVGAGI. CDR3 DNA: TGTGCCAGCAGTTACTCTCAGGGTAATGAAAAACTGTTTTTT. Amino acids: CASSYSQGNEKLFF.